Listed below are T cell receptor beta chains from one sample, sequenced in a study of blood T cell repertoires in COVID-19. Here immunoSEQ multiplex PCR was the method, and the copy in TCRdb shows in-frame clones only, minus some. The sample lists about 110,000 clones, more than 80% occurring once. Sequenced input: peripheral blood. These TCRs come from a woman aged 80 or older with acute or convalescent COVID-19. The CDR3 runs from the conserved cysteine through the conserved F or W. Each record gives: J gene, V gene, CDR3 protein.

j_call: TRBJ2-1
v_call: TRBV10-2
cdr3_aa: CATQRWTSGGYNEQFF

j_call: TRBJ2-1
v_call: TRBV7-3
cdr3_aa: CASSLNGQNEQFF

j_call: TRBJ2-2
v_call: TRBV10-1
cdr3_aa: CASSDGTGNTGELFF

j_call: TRBJ2-2
v_call: TRBV18
cdr3_aa: CASSPSEVGTGELFF

j_call: TRBJ1-1
v_call: TRBV27
cdr3_aa: CASRRGHFGSEAFF

j_call: TRBJ2-7
v_call: TRBV6-5
cdr3_aa: CASSYARTSVKYEQYF

j_call: TRBJ2-7
v_call: TRBV10-3
cdr3_aa: CAIRGGRTPYEQYF

j_call: TRBJ2-7
v_call: TRBV1
cdr3_aa: CTSSHLRPRGAGYEQYF

j_call: TRBJ2-4
v_call: TRBV2
cdr3_aa: CASSLGNIQYF

j_call: TRBJ2-5
v_call: TRBV7-9
cdr3_aa: CASSPTYF

j_call: TRBJ2-1
v_call: TRBV5-5
cdr3_aa: CASSLRTSQGDRNEQFF

j_call: TRBJ2-6
v_call: TRBV5-1
cdr3_aa: CASSFFKAQGGSGANVLTF

j_call: TRBJ2-3
v_call: TRBV28
cdr3_aa: CASSLLAGGPPTDTQYF

j_call: TRBJ1-5
v_call: TRBV28
cdr3_aa: CASSLTGVAQPQHF

j_call: TRBJ1-5
v_call: TRBV19
cdr3_aa: CASSSAGGSNQPQHF

j_call: TRBJ1-6
v_call: TRBV9
cdr3_aa: CASSVAGSPLHF

j_call: TRBJ2-1
v_call: TRBV7-6
cdr3_aa: CASSGEGRAAGYYNEQFF

j_call: TRBJ2-1
v_call: TRBV4-1
cdr3_aa: CASSHSKAGIRVHEQFF

j_call: TRBJ2-3
v_call: TRBV5-4
cdr3_aa: CASSLTVPTDTQYF

j_call: TRBJ1-5
v_call: TRBV15
cdr3_aa: CATSRGANQPQHF

j_call: TRBJ2-1
v_call: TRBV5-5
cdr3_aa: CASSQKPGSGGASYNEQFF

j_call: TRBJ2-3
v_call: TRBV27
cdr3_aa: CASSLSGLAGGQGVTDTQYF

j_call: TRBJ2-5
v_call: TRBV6-6
cdr3_aa: CASSYHSTGQETQYF

j_call: TRBJ1-2
v_call: TRBV19
cdr3_aa: CASSIVAGSYGYTF

j_call: TRBJ2-7
v_call: TRBV28
cdr3_aa: CASSRGTVPNEQYF

j_call: TRBJ2-3
v_call: TRBV4-1
cdr3_aa: CASSQVGEYTQYF

j_call: TRBJ2-7
v_call: TRBV3-1/TRBV3-2
cdr3_aa: CASSPAGTYEQYF

j_call: TRBJ1-1
v_call: TRBV19
cdr3_aa: CASSIFTGSDTEAFF

j_call: TRBJ2-5
v_call: TRBV15
cdr3_aa: CATSRDAFALQETQYF

j_call: TRBJ2-2
v_call: TRBV7-9
cdr3_aa: CASSLRYRQENTGELFF

j_call: TRBJ2-1
v_call: TRBV6-5
cdr3_aa: CASSQGNEQFF

j_call: TRBJ1-2
v_call: TRBV11-2
cdr3_aa: CASSYSGTDLVDYGYTF

j_call: TRBJ1-6
v_call: TRBV9
cdr3_aa: CASSAGMSYNSPLHF

j_call: TRBJ2-1
v_call: TRBV2
cdr3_aa: CASNQNSYNEQFF

j_call: TRBJ2-1
v_call: TRBV2
cdr3_aa: CASEVELAGSYYNEQFF

j_call: TRBJ2-7
v_call: TRBV3-1/TRBV3-2
cdr3_aa: CASSQSGGSYEQYF

j_call: TRBJ1-1
v_call: TRBV5-5
cdr3_aa: CASSLAGGYYLTEAFF

j_call: TRBJ1-5
v_call: TRBV18
cdr3_aa: CASSPGLPGQPQHF